Listed below are T cell receptor beta chains from one sample, sequenced in a study of PD-1 blockade in classical Hodgkin lymphoma. Sequencing used immunoSEQ multiplex PCR; TCRdb keeps in-frame clones, though not all of them. The table has approximately 39,000 clones, just over 75% seen once. The sample consisted of peripheral blood mononuclear cells (PBMCs), taken before the fourth cycle of nivolumab. These receptor sequences come from a human donor with classical Hodgkin lymphoma. Each CDR3 is given with its conserved first and last residue. D genes are given only for firm matches. Not every row has a clone size; where given, it reads once, few, many or a size class.

j_call,clone_size,d_call,v_call,cdr3_aa,cdr3_nt
TRBJ2-6,few,TRBD2,TRBV7-9,CASSGLGRGSGANVLTF,TGTGCCAGCAGCGGCCTCGGGAGGGGCTCTGGGGCCAACGTCCTGACTTTC
TRBJ2-3,-,TRBD1,TRBV28,CASSIFPGQSTDTQYF,TGTGCCAGCAGCATCTTTCCGGGACAGAGCACAGATACGCAGTATTTT
TRBJ2-3,-,-,TRBV19,CASSMVASNTQYF,TGTGCCAGTAGTATGGTGGCTAGCAATACGCAGTATTTT
TRBJ2-1,-,-,TRBV18,CASSIDNEQFF,TGTGCCAGCTCCATAGACAATGAGCAGTTCTTC
TRBJ2-3,few,TRBD2,TRBV4-2,CASSQGRGGPDTQYF,TGTGCCAGCAGCCAAGGCCGGGGGGGGCCTGATACGCAGTATTTT
TRBJ2-1,-,-,TRBV6-5,CASRRAYNEQFF,TGTGCCAGCAGGCGAGCCTACAATGAGCAGTTCTTC
TRBJ1-1,-,TRBD1,TRBV28,CASRDDRGWHGVNTEAFF,TGTGCCAGCAGGGACGACAGGGGCTGGCACGGGGTGAACACTGAAGCTTTCTTT
TRBJ2-7,-,-,TRBV6-5,CATQGSNDEQYF,TGTGCCACCCAGGGCTCGAACGACGAGCAGTACTTC
TRBJ1-2,-,TRBD1,TRBV25-1,CASSDRGLGDYGYTF,TGTGCCAGCAGCGACAGGGGGCTCGGGGACTATGGCTACACCTTC
TRBJ2-3,few,TRBD2,TRBV6-1,CASSRLAEGTDTQYF,TGTGCCAGCAGTCGACTAGCGGAGGGGACAGATACGCAGTATTTT
TRBJ1-1,-,TRBD1,TRBV19,CASIVAGTVKNTEAFF,TGTGCCAGTATCGTCGCGGGGACAGTGAAGAACACTGAAGCTTTCTTT
TRBJ1-2,-,-,TRBV30,CAWRRGTEANYGYTF,TGTGCCTGGAGGAGGGGCACCGAAGCTAACTATGGCTACACCTTC
TRBJ2-1,once,TRBD1,TRBV6-1,CASSARQGAYNEQFF,TGTGCCAGCAGTGCAAGACAGGGGGCCTACAATGAGCAGTTCTTC
TRBJ1-3,-,-,TRBV12-2,CASRTPRRTGAGNTIYF,TGTGCAAGTCGCACACCTAGGAGGACAGGGGCTGGAAACACCATATATTTT
TRBJ1-2,-,-,TRBV11-2,CASSRGGIFGYTF,TGTGCCAGCAGCCGGGGTGGGATATTTGGCTACACCTTC
TRBJ2-5,few,-,TRBV7-2,CASSLEQIQETQYF,TGTGCCAGCAGCTTAGAGCAGATCCAAGAGACCCAGTACTTC
TRBJ2-7,-,-,TRBV5-4,CASSLQPSGAYEQYF,TGTGCCAGCAGCTTACAGCCTTCAGGGGCCTACGAGCAGTACTTC
TRBJ1-1,few,-,TRBV5-1,CASSLSGGNTEAFF,TGCGCCAGCAGCTTGTCCGGAGGGAACACTGAAGCTTTCTTT
TRBJ2-3,-,TRBD2,TRBV11-2,CASSVWTSGTDTQYF,TGTGCCAGCAGCGTATGGACTAGCGGCACAGATACGCAGTATTTT
TRBJ2-3,-,-,TRBV7-6,CASSLVRTDTQYF,TGTGCCAGCAGCTTAGTTCGCACAGATACGCAGTATTTT
TRBJ2-7,-,TRBD1,TRBV7-2,CASSPRQGGYEQYF,TGTGCCAGCAGCCCCCGACAGGGGGGCTACGAGCAGTACTTC
TRBJ2-7,-,-,TRBV29-1,CSVGDPAYEQYF,TGCAGCGTCGGGGACCCAGCCTACGAGCAGTACTTC
TRBJ2-7,few,TRBD1,TRBV14,CASSYRDREFDEQYF,TGTGCCAGCAGCTACCGGGACAGGGAGTTTGACGAGCAGTACTTC
TRBJ2-2,-,-,TRBV9,CASSATGGYTGELFF,TGTGCCAGCAGCGCGACCGGAGGATACACCGGGGAGCTGTTTTTT
TRBJ1-6,-,TRBD1,TRBV25-1,CASSEWGTGGNSPLHF,TGTGCCAGCAGTGAATGGGGGACAGGGGGAAATTCACCCCTCCACTTT
TRBJ1-5,-,TRBD1,TRBV6-5,CASSRGQGRQPQHF,TGTGCCAGCAGCCGCGGACAGGGCCGCCAGCCCCAGCATTTT
TRBJ2-1,-,-,TRBV4-3,CASSQDPETYNEQFF,TGCGCCAGCAGCCAAGACCCAGAGACGTACAATGAGCAGTTCTTC
TRBJ2-1,-,TRBD2,TRBV4-2,CASSQDPAGGLLQQFF,TGTGCCAGCAGCCAAGATCCCGCGGGGGGGCTTTTACAGCAGTTCTTC
TRBJ2-7,medium-sized,TRBD1,TRBV29-1,CSVTDRGGNEQYF,TGCAGCGTTACAGACAGGGGCGGCAACGAGCAGTACTTC
TRBJ2-1,-,TRBD2,TRBV2,CASLPSGVDNEQFF,TGTGCCAGCTTACCTAGCGGGGTCGACAATGAGCAGTTCTTC
TRBJ2-7,once,-,TRBV27,CASSRLQGYEQYF,TGTGCCAGCAGCCGACTACAGGGTTACGAGCAGTACTTC
TRBJ2-7,-,-,TRBV5-6,CASSGIGISHEQYF,TGTGCCAGCAGCGGGATAGGTATTTCCCACGAGCAGTACTTC
TRBJ1-2,once,TRBD1,TRBV18,CASSLDRVYGYTF,TGTGCCAGCTCACTGGACAGGGTATATGGCTACACCTTC
TRBJ2-2,-,-,TRBV11-2,CASSLSGLIAGELFF,TGTGCCAGCAGCTTATCGGGGCTAATCGCCGGGGAGCTGTTTTTT
TRBJ1-2,-,TRBD1,TRBV7-2,CASSLIRGPNYGYTF,TGTGCCAGCAGCTTAATAAGGGGGCCTAACTATGGCTACACCTTC
TRBJ2-1,few,TRBD2,TRBV5-4,CASSLGGLAGGNEQFF,TGTGCCAGCAGCTTGGGTGGACTAGCGGGGGGGAATGAGCAGTTCTTC
TRBJ2-5,once,-,TRBV5-4,CASSHRQAIQETQYF,TGTGCCAGCAGCCACCGACAGGCAATCCAAGAGACCCAGTACTTC
TRBJ1-6,-,TRBD1,TRBV6-1,CASSPTGLDSPLHF,TGTGCCAGCAGCCCGACAGGGTTGGATTCACCCCTCCACTTT
TRBJ1-2,-,TRBD1,TRBV19,CASSIGPDRGQGYTF,TGTGCCAGTAGTATCGGGCCCGACAGGGGGCAAGGCTACACCTTC
TRBJ1-4,-,TRBD1,TRBV7-2,CASSLAGTGEGKKLFF,TGTGCCAGCAGCTTAGCGGGGACAGGGGAAGGCAAAAAACTGTTTTTT
TRBJ2-6,-,TRBD2,TRBV6-1,CASSVAGGVAGANVLTF,TGTGCCAGCAGTGTAGCGGGGGGGGTGGCTGGGGCCAACGTCCTGACTTTC